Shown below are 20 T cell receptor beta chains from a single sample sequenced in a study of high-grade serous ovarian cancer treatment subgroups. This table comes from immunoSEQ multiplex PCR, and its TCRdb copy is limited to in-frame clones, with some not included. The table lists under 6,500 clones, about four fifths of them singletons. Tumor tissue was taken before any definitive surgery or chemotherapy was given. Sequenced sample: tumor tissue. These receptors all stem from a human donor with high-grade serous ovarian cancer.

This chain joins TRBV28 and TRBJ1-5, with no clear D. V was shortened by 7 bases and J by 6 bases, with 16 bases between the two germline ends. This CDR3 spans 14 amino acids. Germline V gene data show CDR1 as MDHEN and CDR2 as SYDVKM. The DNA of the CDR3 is TGTGCCAGCACTTTCCGAAGTTGGGTTCAGCCCCAGCATTTT. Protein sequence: CASTFRSWVQPQHF.

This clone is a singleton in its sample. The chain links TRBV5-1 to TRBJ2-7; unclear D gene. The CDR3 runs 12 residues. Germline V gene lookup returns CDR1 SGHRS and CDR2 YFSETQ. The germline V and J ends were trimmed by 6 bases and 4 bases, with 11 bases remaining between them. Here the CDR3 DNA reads TGCGCCAGCAAGCAAGGTGAATACGAGCAGTACTTC. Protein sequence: CASKQGEYEQYF.

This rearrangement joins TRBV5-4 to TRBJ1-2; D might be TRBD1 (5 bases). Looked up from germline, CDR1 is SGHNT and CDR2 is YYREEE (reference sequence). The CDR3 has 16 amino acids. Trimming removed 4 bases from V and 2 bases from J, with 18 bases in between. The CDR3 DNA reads TGTGCCAGCAGCCCCGGGACGCGGTCCCCAAACTATGGCTACACCTTC. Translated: CASSPGTRSPNYGYTF.

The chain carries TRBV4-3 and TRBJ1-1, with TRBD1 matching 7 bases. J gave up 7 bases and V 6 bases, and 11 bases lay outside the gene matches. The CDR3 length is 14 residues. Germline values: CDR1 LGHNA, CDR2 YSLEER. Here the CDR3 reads CASRRDREVIEAFF. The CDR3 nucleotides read TGCGCCAGCAGACGAGACAGGGAAGTTATTGAAGCTTTCTTT.

The CDR3 coding sequence is TGTGCCATCAGTGAAGGACAGGGGCCGTACGAGCAGTACTTC. Translated: CAISEGQGPYEQYF. The chain employs TRBV10-3 and TRBJ2-7; 9 bases agree with TRBD1. This CDR3 contains 14 residues. V gave up 3 bases and J gave up 4 bases; unmatched junction bases: 4. Germline CDR1 reads ENHRY; CDR2 reads SYGVKD.

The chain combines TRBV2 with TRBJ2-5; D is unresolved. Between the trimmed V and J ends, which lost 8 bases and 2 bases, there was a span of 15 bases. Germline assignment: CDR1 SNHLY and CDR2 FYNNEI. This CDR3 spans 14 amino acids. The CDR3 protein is CASSEVVGQETQYF. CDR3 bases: TGTGCCAGCTCGGAAGTCGTTGGTCAAGAGACCCAGTACTTC.

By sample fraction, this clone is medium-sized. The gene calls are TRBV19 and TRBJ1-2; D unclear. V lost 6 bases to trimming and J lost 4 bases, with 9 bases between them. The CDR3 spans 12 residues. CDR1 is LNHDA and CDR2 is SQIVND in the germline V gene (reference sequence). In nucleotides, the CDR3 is TGTGCCAGTAGAGGGCACCCCTATGGCTACACCTTC. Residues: CASRGHPYGYTF.

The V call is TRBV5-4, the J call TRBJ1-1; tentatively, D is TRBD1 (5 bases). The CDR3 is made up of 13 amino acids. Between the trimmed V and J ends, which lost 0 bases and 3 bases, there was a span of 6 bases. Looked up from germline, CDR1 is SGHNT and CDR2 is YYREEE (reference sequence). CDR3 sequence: CASSLGGDTEAFF. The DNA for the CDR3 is TGTGCCAGCAGCTTGGGGGGGGACACTGAAGCTTTCTTT.

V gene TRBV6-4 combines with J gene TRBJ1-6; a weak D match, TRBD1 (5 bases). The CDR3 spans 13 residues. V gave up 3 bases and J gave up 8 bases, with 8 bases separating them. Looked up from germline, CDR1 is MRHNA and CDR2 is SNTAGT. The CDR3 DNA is TGTGCCAGCAGTGAAGAGGGGTATTCACCCCTCCACTTT. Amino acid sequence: CASSEEGYSPLHF.

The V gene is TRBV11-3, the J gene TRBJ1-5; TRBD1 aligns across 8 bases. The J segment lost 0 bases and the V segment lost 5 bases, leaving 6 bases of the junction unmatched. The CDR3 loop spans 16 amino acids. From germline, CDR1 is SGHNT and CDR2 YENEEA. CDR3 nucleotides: TGTGCCAGCAGCCTTTCGACAGGGGTTAGCAATCAGCCCCAGCATTTT. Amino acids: CASSLSTGVSNQPQHF.

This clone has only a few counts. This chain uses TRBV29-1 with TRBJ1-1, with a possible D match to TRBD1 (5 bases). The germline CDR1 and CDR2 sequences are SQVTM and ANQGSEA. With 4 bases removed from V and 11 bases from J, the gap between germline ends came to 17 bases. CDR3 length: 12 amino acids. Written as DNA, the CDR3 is TGCAGCGTTGCCCCCAGAGGGGTCGGGGCTTTCTTT. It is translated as CSVAPRGVGAFF. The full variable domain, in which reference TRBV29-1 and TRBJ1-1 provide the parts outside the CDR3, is SAVISQKPSRDICQRGTSLTIQCQVDSQVTMMFWYRQQPGQSLTLIATANQGSEATYESGFVIDKFPISRPNLTFSTLTVSNMSPEDSSIYLCSVAPRGVGAFFGQGTRLTVV.

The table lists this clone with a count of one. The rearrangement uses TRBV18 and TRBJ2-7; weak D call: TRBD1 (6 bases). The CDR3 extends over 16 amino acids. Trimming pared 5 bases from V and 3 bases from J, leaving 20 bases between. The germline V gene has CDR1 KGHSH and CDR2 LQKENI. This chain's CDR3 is CASSSSSDRTIYEQYF. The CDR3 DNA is TGTGCCAGCTCATCGAGTTCCGACAGGACCATCTACGAGCAGTACTTC.

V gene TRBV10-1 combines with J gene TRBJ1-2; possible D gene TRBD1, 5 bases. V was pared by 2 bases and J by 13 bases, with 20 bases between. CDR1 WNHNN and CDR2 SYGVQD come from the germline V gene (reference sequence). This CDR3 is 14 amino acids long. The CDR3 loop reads CASSETKKGPRSTF. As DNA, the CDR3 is TGCGCCAGCAGTGAGACCAAAAAGGGACCCCGGAGCACCTTC.

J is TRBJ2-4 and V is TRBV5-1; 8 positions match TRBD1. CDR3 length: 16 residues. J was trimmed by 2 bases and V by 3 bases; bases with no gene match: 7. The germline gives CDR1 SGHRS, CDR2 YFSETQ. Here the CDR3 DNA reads TGCGCCAGCAGCTCTGGACAGGGTTTATCCAAAAACATTCAGTACTTC. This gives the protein CASSSGQGLSKNIQYF.

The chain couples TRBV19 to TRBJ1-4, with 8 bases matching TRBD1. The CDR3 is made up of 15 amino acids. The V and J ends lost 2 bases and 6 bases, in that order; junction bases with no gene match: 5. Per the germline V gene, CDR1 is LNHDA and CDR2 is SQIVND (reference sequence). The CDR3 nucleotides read TGTGCCAGTAGTATATCAGGACAGGGTGATGAAAAACTGTTTTTT. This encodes CASSISGQGDEKLFF.

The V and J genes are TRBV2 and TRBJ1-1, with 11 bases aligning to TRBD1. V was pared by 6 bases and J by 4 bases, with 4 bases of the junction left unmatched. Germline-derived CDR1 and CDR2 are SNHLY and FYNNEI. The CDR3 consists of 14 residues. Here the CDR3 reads CASRGTGGGTEAFF. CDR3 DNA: TGTGCCAGCAGGGGGACAGGGGGGGGCACTGAAGCTTTCTTT.

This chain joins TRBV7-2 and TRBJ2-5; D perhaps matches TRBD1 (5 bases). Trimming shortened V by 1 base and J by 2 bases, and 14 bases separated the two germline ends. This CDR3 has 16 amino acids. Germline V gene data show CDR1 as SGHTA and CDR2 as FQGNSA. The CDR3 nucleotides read TGTGCCAGCAGCTTAGAAGCCAGCAGGGCGCAAGAGACCCAGTACTTC. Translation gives CASSLEASRAQETQYF.

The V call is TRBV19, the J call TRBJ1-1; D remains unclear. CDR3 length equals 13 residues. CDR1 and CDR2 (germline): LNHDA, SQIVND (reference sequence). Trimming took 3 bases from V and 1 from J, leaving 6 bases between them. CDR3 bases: TGTGCCAGTAGTATCACAAGGAACACTGAAGCTTTCTTT. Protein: CASSITRNTEAFF.

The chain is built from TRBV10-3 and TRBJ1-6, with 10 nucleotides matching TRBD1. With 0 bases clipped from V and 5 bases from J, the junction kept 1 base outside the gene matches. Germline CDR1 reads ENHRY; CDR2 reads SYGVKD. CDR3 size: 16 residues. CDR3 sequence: CAISESTGGNNSPLHF. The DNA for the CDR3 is TGTGCCATCAGTGAGTCGACAGGGGGCAATAATTCACCCCTCCACTTT.

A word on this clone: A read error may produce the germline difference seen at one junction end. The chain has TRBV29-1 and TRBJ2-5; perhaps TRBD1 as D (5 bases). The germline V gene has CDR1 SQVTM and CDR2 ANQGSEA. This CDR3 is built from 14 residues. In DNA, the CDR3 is TGCAGCGTTGCTCAGGGCGGTTGGCAAGAGACCCGGTACTTC. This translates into CSVAQGGWQETRYF.